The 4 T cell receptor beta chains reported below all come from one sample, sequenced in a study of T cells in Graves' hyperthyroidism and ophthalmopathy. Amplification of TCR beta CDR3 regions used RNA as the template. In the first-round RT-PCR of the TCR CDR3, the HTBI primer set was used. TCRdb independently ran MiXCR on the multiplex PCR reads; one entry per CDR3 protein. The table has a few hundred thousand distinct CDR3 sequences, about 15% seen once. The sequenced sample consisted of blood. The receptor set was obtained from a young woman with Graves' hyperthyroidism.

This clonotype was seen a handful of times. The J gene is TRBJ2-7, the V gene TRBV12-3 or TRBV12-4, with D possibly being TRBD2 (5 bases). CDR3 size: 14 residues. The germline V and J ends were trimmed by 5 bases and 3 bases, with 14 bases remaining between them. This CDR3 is CASSIEGAYYEQYF. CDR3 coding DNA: TGTGCCAGCAGTATCGAGGGAGCCTACTACGAGCAGTACTTC.

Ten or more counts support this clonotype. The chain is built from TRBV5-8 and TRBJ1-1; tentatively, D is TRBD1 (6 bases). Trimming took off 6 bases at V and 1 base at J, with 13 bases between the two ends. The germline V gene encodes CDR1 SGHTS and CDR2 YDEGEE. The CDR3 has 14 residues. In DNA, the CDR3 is TGTGCCAGCAACCTCCGGGACAAGAACACTGAAGCTTTCTTT. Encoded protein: CASNLRDKNTEAFF.

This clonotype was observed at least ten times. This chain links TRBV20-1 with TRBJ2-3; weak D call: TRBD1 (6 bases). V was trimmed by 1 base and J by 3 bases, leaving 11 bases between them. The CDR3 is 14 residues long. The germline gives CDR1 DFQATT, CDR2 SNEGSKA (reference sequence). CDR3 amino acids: CSARGDRRTDTQYF. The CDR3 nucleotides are TGCAGTGCTAGAGGTGACAGGAGGACAGATACGCAGTATTTT.

CDR3 sequence reads: CASSLEQGGNTIYF. CDR3 DNA: TGCGCCAGCAGCTTGGAACAGGGAGGAAACACCATATATTTT. The chain recombines TRBV5-1 with TRBJ1-3; perhaps TRBD1 as D (6 bases). The V gene's germline CDR1 is SGHRS and CDR2 YFSETQ. The length of the CDR3 is 14 residues. V was trimmed by 0 bases and J by 4 bases, leaving 8 bases between them.